This TCR beta chain comes out of a study of CD8+ T cells in alopecia areata. Individuals with alopecia areata gave both lesional scalp punch biopsies and peripheral blood for collection. RNA was isolated and reverse transcribed to cDNA, the sequencing template. Generated by immunoSEQ multiplex PCR, the TCRdb table keeps only in-frame clones and is missing some. The top ten clones hold 1.7% of a sample with over 150,000 clones, 63% of them seen once. Between the trimmed V and J ends, which lost 0 bases and 8 bases, there was a span of 7 bases. This CDR3 region has 11 residues. Germline CDR1 and CDR2: DFQATT and SNEGSKA (reference sequence).

The sequences come from CD4+ T cells sorted from blood, collected at week 0. This chain connects TRBV20-1 to TRBJ1-2; the D is unclear. The TCR originated in a human donor with alopecia areata. The CDR3 spells CSAREKEGYTF. The CDR3 DNA follows: TGCAGTGCTAGAGAGAAAGAAGGCTACACCTTC.